Described below is a single T cell receptor (beta chain) sequence and its context. The antigen is unknown. PCR employed 60 Vbeta and 13 Jbeta primers. TCRdb's table, derived via immunoSEQ multiplex PCR, lists solely in-frame clones and lacks some. The sample totals 35,000 to 45,000 clones. This specimen comes from a study of cytomegalovirus exposure and HLA in healthy donors. Whole-study findings and limits: Some V segments, TRBV6-2 and TRBV6-3 among them, were indistinguishable and were therefore excluded.

The V and J ends lost 4 bases and 2 bases, in that order; junction bases with no gene match: 7. CDR1 and CDR2 from the germline V gene are SGHTA and FQGNSA. This CDR3 has 15 amino acids. The rearrangement links TRBV7-2 to TRBJ2-7; 8 bases are a match to TRBD2. This receptor was obtained from a man aged 25 to 45 in good health and CMV-seronegative. Input material: PBMCs. The CDR3 sequence is CASSSSRGGTYEQYF. The CDR3 DNA reads TGTGCCAGCAGCTCCTCCCGGGGGGGTACCTACGAGCAGTACTTC.